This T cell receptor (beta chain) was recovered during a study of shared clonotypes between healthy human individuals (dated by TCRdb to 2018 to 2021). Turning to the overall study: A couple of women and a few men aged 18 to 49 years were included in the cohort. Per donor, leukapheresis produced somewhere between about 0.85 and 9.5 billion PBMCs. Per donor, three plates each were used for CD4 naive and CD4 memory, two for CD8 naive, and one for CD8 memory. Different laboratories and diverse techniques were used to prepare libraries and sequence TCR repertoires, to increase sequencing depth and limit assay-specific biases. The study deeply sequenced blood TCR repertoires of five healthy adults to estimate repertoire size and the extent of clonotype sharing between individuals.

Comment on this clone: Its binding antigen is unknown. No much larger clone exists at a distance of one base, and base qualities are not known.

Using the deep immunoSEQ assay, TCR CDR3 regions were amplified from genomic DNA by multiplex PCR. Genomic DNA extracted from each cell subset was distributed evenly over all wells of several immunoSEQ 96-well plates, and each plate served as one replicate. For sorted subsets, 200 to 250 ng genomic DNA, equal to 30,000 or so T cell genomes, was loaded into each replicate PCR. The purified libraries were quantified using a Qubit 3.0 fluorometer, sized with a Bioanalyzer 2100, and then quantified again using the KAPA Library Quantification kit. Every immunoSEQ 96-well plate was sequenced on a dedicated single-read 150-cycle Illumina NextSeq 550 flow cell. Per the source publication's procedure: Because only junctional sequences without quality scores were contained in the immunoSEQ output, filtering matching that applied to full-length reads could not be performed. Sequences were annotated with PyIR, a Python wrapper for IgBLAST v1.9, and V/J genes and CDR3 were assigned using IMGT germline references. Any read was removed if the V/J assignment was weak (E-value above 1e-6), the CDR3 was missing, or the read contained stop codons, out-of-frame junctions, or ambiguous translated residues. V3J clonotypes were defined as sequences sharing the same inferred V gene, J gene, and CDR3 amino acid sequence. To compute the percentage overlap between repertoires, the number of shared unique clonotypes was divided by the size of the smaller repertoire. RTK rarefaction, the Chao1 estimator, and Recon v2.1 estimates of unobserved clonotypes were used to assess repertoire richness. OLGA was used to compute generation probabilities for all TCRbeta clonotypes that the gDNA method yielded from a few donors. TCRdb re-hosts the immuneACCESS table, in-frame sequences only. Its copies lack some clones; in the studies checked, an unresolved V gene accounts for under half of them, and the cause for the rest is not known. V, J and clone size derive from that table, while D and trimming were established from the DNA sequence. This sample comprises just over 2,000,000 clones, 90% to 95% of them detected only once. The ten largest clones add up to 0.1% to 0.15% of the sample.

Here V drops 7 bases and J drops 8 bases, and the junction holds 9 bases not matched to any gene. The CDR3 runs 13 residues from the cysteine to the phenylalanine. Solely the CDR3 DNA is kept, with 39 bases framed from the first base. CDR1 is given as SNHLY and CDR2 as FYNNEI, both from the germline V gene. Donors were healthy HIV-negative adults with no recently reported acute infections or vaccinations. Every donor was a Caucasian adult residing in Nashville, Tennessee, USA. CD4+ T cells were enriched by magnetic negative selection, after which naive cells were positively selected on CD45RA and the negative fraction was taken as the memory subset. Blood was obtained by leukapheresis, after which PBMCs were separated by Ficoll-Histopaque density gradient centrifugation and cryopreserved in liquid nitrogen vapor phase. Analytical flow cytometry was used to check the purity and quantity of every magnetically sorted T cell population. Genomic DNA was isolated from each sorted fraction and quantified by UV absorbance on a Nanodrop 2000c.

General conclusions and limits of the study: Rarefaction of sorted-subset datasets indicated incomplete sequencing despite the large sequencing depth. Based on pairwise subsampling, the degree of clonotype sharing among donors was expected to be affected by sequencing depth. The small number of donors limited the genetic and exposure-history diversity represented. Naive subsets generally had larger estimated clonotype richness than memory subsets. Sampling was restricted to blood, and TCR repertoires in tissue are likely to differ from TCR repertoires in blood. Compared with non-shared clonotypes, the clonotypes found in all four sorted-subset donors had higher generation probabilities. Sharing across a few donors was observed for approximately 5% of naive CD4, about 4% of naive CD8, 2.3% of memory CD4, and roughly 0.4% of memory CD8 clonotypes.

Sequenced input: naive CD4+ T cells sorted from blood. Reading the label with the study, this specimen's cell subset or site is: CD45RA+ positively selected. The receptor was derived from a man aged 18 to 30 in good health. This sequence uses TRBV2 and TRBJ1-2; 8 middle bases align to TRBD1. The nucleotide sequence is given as TGTGCCAGCAATCGACCAGGGGGCTGGGGCTACACCTTC. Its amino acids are CASNRPGGWGYTF.